This TCR beta chain came from a study of blood T cell repertoires in COVID-19. Study information: Italy, Spain and the United States were the sources of the convalescent and acute COVID-19 samples. The cDNA or gDNA used as material had been derived from T cells, B-cell-depleted T cells, or PBMCs.

In the study's own analysis: Reference gene primer amplification in the assay estimated nucleated cell counts. Measured with immunoSEQ multiplex PCR; TCRdb has only the in-frame clones, and not every one. V and J calls and clone size are those listed in that table; D and trimming were worked out from the DNA. The sample records more than 250,000 clones, around 88% being singletons. Sequenced: peripheral blood. The sequence was obtained from a woman aged 45 to 65 with acute or convalescent COVID-19.

The CDR3 nucleotides are TGTGCCAGCAGCCAAGCAGGGTCGTTGGGTCAGCCCCAGCATTTT. It encodes CASSQAGSLGQPQHF. The V gene is TRBV14, the J gene TRBJ1-5; D might be TRBD1 (5 bases). The CDR3 is 15 residues long. Germline V CDR1 and CDR2: SGHDN, FVKESK. V lost 1 base to trimming and J lost 6 bases, with 13 bases between them.